The 30 T cell receptor beta chains below come from one sample, sequenced in a study of CD4+ T cells in melanoma. Here immunoSEQ multiplex PCR was the method, and the copy in TCRdb shows in-frame clones only, minus some. The table records roughly 9,600 clones, over 70% of them present only once. The sample consisted of cells from a culture (not recorded whether cultured in vitro). All receptors come from a human donor with melanoma.

The rearrangement joins TRBV5-5 to TRBJ1-3; D not resolved. The CDR3 is 17 amino acids. V lost 0 bases, J lost 0 bases, and 13 bases lay in between. Germline-derived CDR1 and CDR2 are SGHKS and YYEKEE (reference sequence). The CDR3 DNA reads TGTGCCAGCAGCTTGGTAGGCAGACCAAGCTCTGGAAACACCATATATTTT. Translation gives CASSLVGRPSSGNTIYF.

As regards this clone: Within the sample, other DNA sequences also encode this same CDR3. CDR3 nucleotide sequence: TGTGCCAGCAGCGTAGACACCCGGAACACTGAAGCTTTCTTT. The encoded protein is CASSVDTRNTEAFF. V usage is TRBV9 and J usage is TRBJ1-1; D unresolved. The germline V and J ends were trimmed by 0 bases and 1 base, with 7 bases remaining between them. Germline V gene lookup returns CDR1 SGDLS and CDR2 YYNGEE. The CDR3 covers 14 residues.

The J gene is TRBJ2-2, the V gene TRBV7-2; the D call may be TRBD1 or TRBD2 (5 bases each). The CDR3 sequence is 15 residues long. The ends were cut back, 8 bases at V and 1 base at J, with 14 bases in the middle. Germline V gives CDR1 SGHTA, CDR2 FQGNSA. The CDR3 protein is CASSGRNLNTGELFF. Written as DNA, the CDR3 is TGTGCCAGCTCGGGACGTAACCTGAACACCGGGGAGCTGTTTTTT.

The CDR3 reads CASSLASRSYEQYF. The CDR3 region has the DNA TGCGCCAGCAGCTTGGCCTCACGTTCCTACGAGCAGTACTTC. The chain joins TRBV5-1 to TRBJ2-7; D is uncertain. The V end lost 0 bases, the J end lost 1 base, and 8 bases lay between the germline ends. CDR3 size: 14 residues. Germline values: CDR1 SGHRS, CDR2 YFSETQ.

V usage is TRBV2 and J usage is TRBJ2-7, with D perhaps assigned TRBD1 or TRBD2 (5 bases each). The CDR3 length is 11 residues. From germline, CDR1 is SNHLY and CDR2 FYNNEI. The ends were cut back, 6 bases at V and 7 bases at J, with 10 bases in the middle. CDR3 in amino acids: CASREGMEQYF. CDR3 bases: TGTGCCAGCAGAGAGGGGATGGAGCAGTACTTC.

The chain uses TRBV2 and TRBJ1-2; maybe TRBD1 (6 bases). With 8 bases removed from V and 3 bases from J, the gap between germline ends came to 10 bases. This CDR3 spans 12 amino acids. Germline CDR1 SNHLY, CDR2 FYNNEI. This CDR3 is CASRTDYYGYTF. The CDR3 coding sequence is TGTGCCAGCCGGACAGACTACTATGGCTACACCTTC.

This clone was seen more than once but under ten times. The J gene is TRBJ2-1, the V gene TRBV7-2; TRBD2 matches 9 bases. The CDR3 contains 15 residues. Germline V gene sequence: CDR1 SGHTA, CDR2 FQGNSA. V gave up 3 bases and J gave up 1 base; unmatched junction bases: 1. The CDR3 spells CASSFSGGSYNEQFF. CDR3 coding DNA: TGTGCCAGCAGCTTTAGCGGGGGTTCCTACAATGAGCAGTTCTTC.

J is TRBJ2-1 and V is TRBV5-4; TRBD2 agrees at 9 bases. This CDR3 region has 16 residues. J was trimmed by 1 base and V by 4 bases; bases with no gene match: 6. In germline, CDR1 is SGHNT, CDR2 YYREEE (reference sequence). CDR3 amino acids: CASSRSGLASYNEQFF. Here the CDR3 DNA reads TGTGCCAGCAGCCGGAGTGGACTAGCGTCCTACAATGAGCAGTTCTTC.

The chain uses TRBV11-2 and TRBJ2-1; tentatively, D is TRBD1 or TRBD2 (5 bases each). The germline V gene has CDR1 SGHAT and CDR2 FQNNGV. Trimming removed 11 bases at V and 8 bases at J, with 13 bases between. The CDR3 runs to 11 residues. The CDR3 DNA is TGTGCCGCCGTACCGGGGCATGAGCAGTTCTTC. Protein product: CAAVPGHEQFF.

This chain connects TRBV7-2 to TRBJ2-3; 8 nucleotides align to TRBD2. The CDR3 consists of 15 residues. V shed 5 bases, J shed 1 base, and the junction held 5 bases outside the gene matches. CDR1 is SGHTA, CDR2 FQGNSA, per germline. CDR3 amino acids: CASSIVAGRTDTQYF. CDR3 DNA: TGTGCCAGCAGCATAGTAGCGGGGCGCACAGATACGCAGTATTTT.

J is TRBJ1-2 and V is TRBV5-4; D possibly corresponds to TRBD1 (5 bases). Germline CDR1 reads SGHNT; CDR2 reads YYREEE (reference sequence). Trimming took 0 bases from V and 4 from J, leaving 13 bases between them. This CDR3 region has 15 residues. In DNA, the CDR3 is TGTGCCAGCAGCTTGGCCACAGGTGGTAGCTATGGCTACACCTTC. This translates into CASSLATGGSYGYTF.

This clone has just a few counts. The chain employs TRBV29-1 and TRBJ1-4; no firm D call. The germline V and J ends were trimmed by 4 bases and 3 bases, with 9 bases remaining between them. Germline CDR1 reads SQVTM; CDR2 reads ANQGSEA. This CDR3 region has 13 residues. CDR3 residues: CSVVGYPNEKLFF. In nucleotides, the CDR3 is TGCAGCGTTGTCGGGTACCCTAATGAAAAACTGTTTTTT.

By sample share, this clone is medium-sized. The chain uses TRBV10-2 and TRBJ1-1, with 8 nucleotides matching TRBD1. This CDR3 is 14 amino acids long. CDR1 is WSHSY and CDR2 is SAAADI in the germline V gene. The junction had 6 bases not matched to a gene; V was cut back by 5 bases and J by 4 bases. The DNA of the CDR3 is TGCGCCAGCAGTAGACAGGGGAGTGGCACTGAAGCTTTCTTT. Protein: CASSRQGSGTEAFF.

This clone has only one observation. V gene TRBV11-3 combines with J gene TRBJ2-7; D is uncertain. The germline V and J ends were trimmed by 3 bases and 3 bases, with 15 bases remaining between them. The CDR3 sequence is 15 residues long. CDR1 and CDR2 (germline): SGHNT, YENEEA. The CDR3 reads CASSFRTVSNYEQYF. The CDR3 DNA reads TGTGCCAGCAGCTTTAGGACGGTATCGAACTACGAGCAGTACTTC.

This rearrangement joins TRBV6-5 to TRBJ2-7; no clear D gene. This CDR3 is built from 14 residues. CDR1 is MNHEY and CDR2 is SVGAGI in the germline V gene. Trimming shortened V by 6 bases and J by 4 bases, and 16 bases separated the two germline ends. The CDR3 bases are TGTGCCAGCAGCCCGTCGCTATGGGGATACGAGCAGTACTTC. The encoded protein is CASSPSLWGYEQYF.

This chain joins TRBV5-1 and TRBJ2-7; D remains ambiguous. This CDR3 has 16 amino acids. Trimming pared 4 bases from V and 3 bases from J, leaving 20 bases between. Germline V gene lookup returns CDR1 SGHRS and CDR2 YFSETQ. CDR3 nucleotide sequence: TGCGCCAGCAGCCCCACGTCACTCGACTGGGACTACGAGCAGTACTTC. It codes for CASSPTSLDWDYEQYF. Using reference TRBV5-1 and TRBJ2-7 for the parts outside the CDR3, the full variable domain is KAGVTQTPRYLIKTRGQQVTLSCSPISGHRSVSWYQQTPGQGLQFLFEYFSETQRNKGNFPGRFSGRQFSNSRSEMNVSTLELGDSALYLCASSPTSLDWDYEQYFGPGTRLTVT.

V is TRBV7-6 and J is TRBJ2-6, with D hard to call. Germline V gene sequence: CDR1 SGHVS, CDR2 FNYEAQ. V was clipped by 1 base and J by 0 bases, with 4 bases between them. The CDR3 loop spans 15 amino acids. The CDR3 reads CASSLVGSGANVLTF. As DNA, the CDR3 is TGTGCCAGCAGCTTAGTTGGCTCTGGGGCCAACGTCCTGACTTTC.

This chain joins TRBV5-1 and TRBJ2-2; perhaps TRBD1 as D (6 bases). The germline CDR1 and CDR2 sequences are SGHRS and YFSETQ. V lost 4 bases, J lost 7 bases, and 17 bases lay in between. This CDR3 has 15 amino acids. The CDR3 sequence: CASSIQGNYDGELFF. For the CDR3, the DNA is TGCGCCAGCAGCATACAGGGAAATTATGACGGGGAGCTGTTTTTT.

This clone was recorded once. CDR3 nucleotide sequence: TGTGCCAGCCCGGGACACGCATTATATGGCTACACCTTC. Translated: CASPGHALYGYTF. The chain couples TRBV2 to TRBJ1-2; TRBD1 is a possible D gene (6 bases). Trimming took 8 bases from V and 5 from J, leaving 15 bases between them. Germline CDR1 SNHLY, CDR2 FYNNEI. CDR3 length: 13 residues.

The chain combines TRBV5-1 with TRBJ2-6; no reliable D call. The CDR3 length is 17 residues. Trimming removed 2 bases from V and 0 bases from J, with 12 bases in between. Germline assignment: CDR1 SGHRS and CDR2 YFSETQ. CDR3 bases: TGCGCCAGCAGCTTCAGGAATTTAAACTCTGGGGCCAACGTCCTGACTTTC. The encoded protein is CASSFRNLNSGANVLTF.

The CDR3 nucleotides are TGCGCCAGCAGCCAAACTCCTCCGGGACAGGGGGTATTCAGCAATCAGCCCCAGCATTTT. Protein sequence: CASSQTPPGQGVFSNQPQHF. The chain carries TRBV4-1 and TRBJ1-5; 11 nucleotides agree with TRBD1. Germline trimming cut 2 bases from V and 1 base from J; bases unmatched to any gene: 13. This CDR3 is built from 20 residues. Germline CDR1 reads MGHRA; CDR2 reads YSYEKL.

The rearrangement links TRBV7-9 to TRBJ1-1; TRBD1 is a possible D gene (5 bases). Per germline, CDR1 SEHNR and CDR2 FQNEAQ (reference sequence). Trimming left V 0 bases short and J 11 bases short, with 13 bases between. The CDR3 is made up of 13 amino acids. CDR3: CASSLADRKMAFF. CDR3 DNA sequence: TGTGCCAGCAGCTTAGCAGACAGAAAAATGGCTTTCTTT.

This chain links TRBV7-9 with TRBJ2-5, with D perhaps matching TRBD2 (6 bases). Germline-derived CDR1 and CDR2 are SEHNR and FQNEAQ (reference sequence). With 5 bases removed from V and 4 bases from J, the gap between germline ends came to 14 bases. This CDR3 spans 14 amino acids. CDR3 in DNA: TGTGCCAGCAGCCGACGGGGGATAGGAGAGACCCAGTACTTC. Translated: CASSRRGIGETQYF.

This clone was counted a few times. The chain joins TRBV7-9 to TRBJ1-3; possibly TRBD1 for D (5 bases). V was cut by 8 bases and J by 0 bases, with 11 bases left in between. Germline lookup yields CDR1 SEHNR and CDR2 FQNEAQ (reference sequence). This CDR3 contains 14 residues. The CDR3 nucleotides read TGTGCCAGCGGGGACTGGGGCTCTGGAAACACCATATATTTT. It codes for CASGDWGSGNTIYF.

The chain combines TRBV2 with TRBJ1-2; 8 bases line up with TRBD1. This CDR3 contains 15 residues. In germline, CDR1 is SNHLY, CDR2 FYNNEI. V shed 5 bases and J 1 base; nucleotides not matched to a gene: 6. The CDR3 region has the DNA TGTGCCAGCAGTACCCGGGACAGGCTTAACTATGGCTACACCTTC. Its protein product is CASSTRDRLNYGYTF.

The table lists this clone with a few counts. This chain links TRBV9 with TRBJ2-2; the D gene is possibly TRBD2 (7 bases). Germline loops: CDR1 SGDLS, CDR2 YYNGEE. V was cut by 0 bases and J by 3 bases, with 21 bases left in between. The CDR3 sequence is 19 residues long. Written as DNA, the CDR3 is TGTGCCAGCAGCGTAGTCCCCGGAGTGGGGGGGCTAGACACCGGGGAGCTGTTTTTT. As protein: CASSVVPGVGGLDTGELFF.

The V gene is TRBV7-9, the J gene TRBJ1-4; 8 bases are shared with TRBD1. J was trimmed by 8 bases and V by 11 bases; bases with no gene match: 7. This CDR3 region has 12 residues. The germline CDR1 and CDR2 sequences are SEHNR and FQNEAQ (reference sequence). The CDR3 loop reads CAGQGSNEKLFF. The CDR3 nucleotides read TGTGCCGGACAGGGATCCAACGAAAAACTGTTTTTT.

This clone was seen just once. This rearrangement joins TRBV5-6 to TRBJ2-2, with 7 bases aligning to TRBD1. J lost 0 bases, V lost 2 bases, and 7 bases had no gene match. Germline CDR1 is SGHDT and CDR2 is YYEEEE. The CDR3 is 17 amino acids. The CDR3 is CASSLEPGGTNTGELFF. Written as DNA, the CDR3 is TGTGCCAGCAGCTTAGAACCAGGGGGAACGAACACCGGGGAGCTGTTTTTT.

The CDR3 here is CASSPATVSAEQYF. DNA of the CDR3: TGTGCCAGTAGTCCGGCGACAGTCTCTGCCGAGCAGTACTTC. This chain links TRBV19 with TRBJ2-7; the D gene is possibly TRBD1 (5 bases). Germline CDR1 is LNHDA and CDR2 is SQIVND (reference sequence). Trimming cost V 5 bases and J 6 bases, with 17 bases left between them. CDR3 length: 14 residues.

This chain uses TRBV29-1 with TRBJ2-1; possibly TRBD2 for D (6 bases). V lost 6 bases and J lost 0, with 21 bases in between. Germline values: CDR1 SQVTM, CDR2 ANQGSEA. The CDR3 has 17 amino acids. The CDR3 coding sequence is TGCAGCGTGGAGGGACTGACCAAACGTAGCTCCTACAATGAGCAGTTCTTC. Translating it yields CSVEGLTKRSSYNEQFF.